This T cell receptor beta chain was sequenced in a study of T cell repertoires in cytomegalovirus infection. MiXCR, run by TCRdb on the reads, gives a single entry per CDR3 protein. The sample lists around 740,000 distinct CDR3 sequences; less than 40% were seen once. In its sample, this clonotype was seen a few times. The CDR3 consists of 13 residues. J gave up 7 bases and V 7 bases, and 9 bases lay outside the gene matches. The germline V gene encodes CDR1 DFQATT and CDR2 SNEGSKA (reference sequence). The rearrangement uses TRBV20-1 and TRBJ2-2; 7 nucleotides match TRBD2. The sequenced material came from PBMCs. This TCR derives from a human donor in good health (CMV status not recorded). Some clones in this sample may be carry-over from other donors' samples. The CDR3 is CSVSGGRDGELFF. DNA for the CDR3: TGCAGTGTTTCCGGGGGGAGGGACGGGGAGCTGTTTTTT.